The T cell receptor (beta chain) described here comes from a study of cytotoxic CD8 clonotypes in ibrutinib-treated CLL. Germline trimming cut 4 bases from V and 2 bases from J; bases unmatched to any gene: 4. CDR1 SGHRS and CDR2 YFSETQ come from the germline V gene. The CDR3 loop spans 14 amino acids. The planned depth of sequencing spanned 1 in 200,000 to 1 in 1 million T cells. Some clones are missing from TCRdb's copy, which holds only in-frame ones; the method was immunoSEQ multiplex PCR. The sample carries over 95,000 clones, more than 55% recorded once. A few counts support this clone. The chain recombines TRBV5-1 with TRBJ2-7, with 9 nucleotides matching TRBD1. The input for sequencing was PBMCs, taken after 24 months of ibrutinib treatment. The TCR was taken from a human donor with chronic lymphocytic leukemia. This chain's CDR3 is CASSLGQGPYEQYF. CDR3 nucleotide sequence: TGCGCCAGCAGCCTCGGACAGGGGCCCTACGAGCAGTACTTC.